Shown below are 8 T cell receptor beta chains from a single sample sequenced in a study of control samples from healthy donors and cancer patients. The repertoire was sequenced with immunoSEQ multiplex PCR; TCRdb's copy has only in-frame clones and lacks some. The sample lists under 450,000 clones; around 90% were seen once. Material for sequencing was PBMCs. The receptors come from a man aged 40-50 years with head and neck cancer.

DNA of the CDR3: TGTGCCAGCAGTTTGAATTCACCCCTCCACTTT. Translated: CASSLNSPLHF. The chain has TRBV28 and TRBJ1-6, with unresolved D. V was shortened by 3 bases and J by 7 bases, with 1 base between the two germline ends. Germline V CDR1 and CDR2: MDHEN, SYDVKM. This CDR3 has 11 amino acids.

This rearrangement joins TRBV6-5 to TRBJ1-4; D remains ambiguous. Trimming took 0 bases from V and 4 from J, leaving 6 bases between them. There are 14 residues in the CDR3. The germline CDR1 and CDR2 sequences are MNHEY and SVGAGI. CDR3 sequence (DNA): TGTGCCAGCAGTTACTCCCACGTTAATGAAAAACTGTTTTTT. Translation gives CASSYSHVNEKLFF.

The chain carries TRBV30 and TRBJ1-2; 7 bases fit TRBD1. Per germline, CDR1 GTSNPN and CDR2 SVGIG (reference sequence). This CDR3 contains 13 residues. Germline trimming cut 4 bases from V and 3 bases from J; bases unmatched to any gene: 5. CDR3: CAWNRDSHYGYTF. CDR3 in DNA: TGTGCCTGGAACAGGGACAGCCACTATGGCTACACCTTC.

The V call is TRBV29-1, the J call TRBJ2-3; 8 bases fit TRBD1. Germline CDR1 reads SQVTM; CDR2 reads ANQGSEA. The CDR3 consists of 13 residues. V shed 5 bases, J shed 1 base, and the junction held 2 bases outside the gene matches. Here the CDR3 DNA reads TGCAGCGTTCAGACAGGGGGCACAGATACGCAGTATTTT. The encoded protein is CSVQTGGTDTQYF.

V is TRBV7-9 and J is TRBJ1-2, with D possibly being TRBD1 (5 bases). The CDR3 has 15 amino acids. Germline V gene data show CDR1 as SEHNR and CDR2 as FQNEAQ (reference sequence). V was shortened by 5 bases and J by 0 bases, with 13 bases between the two germline ends. CDR3 region: CASSPLGGSNYGYTF. In DNA form, the CDR3 reads TGTGCCAGCAGCCCCCTCGGGGGATCTAACTATGGCTACACCTTC.

This chain joins TRBV20-1 and TRBJ1-2; D call uncertain. Per the germline V gene, CDR1 is DFQATT and CDR2 is SNEGSKA (reference sequence). The length of the CDR3 is 11 residues. V was shortened by 4 bases and J by 3 bases, with 6 bases between the two germline ends. The CDR3 DNA reads as TGCAGTGCTAAGCTGGACTATGGCTACACCTTC. Protein: CSAKLDYGYTF.

The chain employs TRBV6-5 and TRBJ2-5; TRBD1 matches at 7 bases. The V gene's germline CDR1 is MNHEY and CDR2 SVGAGI. V dropped 7 bases and J dropped 4; count of bases not matched to a gene: 6. The CDR3 is 13 amino acids. CDR3 sequence reads: CASKGGVGETQYF. The CDR3 region has the DNA TGTGCCAGCAAAGGGGGCGTAGGAGAGACCCAGTACTTC.

The chain has TRBV28 and TRBJ2-1; TRBD2 matches 12 bases. The CDR3 totals 16 residues. Germline V CDR1 and CDR2: MDHEN, SYDVKM. V was pared by 3 bases and J by 2 bases, with 2 bases of the junction left unmatched. The DNA of the CDR3 is TGTGCCAGCAGTTTTCGACTAGCGGGGGCCTACAATGAGCAGTTCTTC. Amino acid sequence: CASSFRLAGAYNEQFF.